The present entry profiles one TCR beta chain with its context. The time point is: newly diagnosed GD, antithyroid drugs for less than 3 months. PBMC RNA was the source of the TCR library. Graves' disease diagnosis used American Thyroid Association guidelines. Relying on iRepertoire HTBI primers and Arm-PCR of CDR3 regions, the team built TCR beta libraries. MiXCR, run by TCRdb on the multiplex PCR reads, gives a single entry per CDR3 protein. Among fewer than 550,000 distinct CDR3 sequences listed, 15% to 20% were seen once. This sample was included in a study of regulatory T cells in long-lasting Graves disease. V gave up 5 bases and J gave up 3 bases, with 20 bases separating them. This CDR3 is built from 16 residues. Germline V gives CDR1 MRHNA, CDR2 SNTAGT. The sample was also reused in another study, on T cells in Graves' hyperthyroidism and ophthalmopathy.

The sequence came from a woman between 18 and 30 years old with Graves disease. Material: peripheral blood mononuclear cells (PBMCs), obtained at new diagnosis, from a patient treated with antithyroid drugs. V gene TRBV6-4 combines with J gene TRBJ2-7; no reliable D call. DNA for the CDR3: TGTGCCAGCAGTTATCTTTCGGCCAGCCAGAACTACGAGCAGTACTTC. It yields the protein CASSYLSASQNYEQYF.